What follows are 24 T cell receptor beta chains derived from one specimen sequenced in a study of T cells in Graves' hyperthyroidism and ophthalmopathy. TCR beta CDR3 regions were amplified from RNA. Initially, a first-round RT-PCR of the TCR CDR3 employed the HTBI primer set. TCRdb re-analysed the multiplex PCR reads in MiXCR, keeping a single row per CDR3 protein. The sample consists of around 300,000 distinct CDR3 sequences, roughly 13% of them appearing once. Material for sequencing was blood. Source of these receptors: a woman in her thirties or forties with Graves' hyperthyroidism.

V usage is TRBV6-1 and J usage is TRBJ2-1; D gene uncertain. The CDR3 sequence is 13 residues long. Trimming left V 5 bases short and J 15 bases short, with 20 bases between. Germline V gives CDR1 MNHNS, CDR2 SASEGT. The CDR3 region is CASSPKTSRPPFF. The CDR3 nucleotides are TGTGCCAGCAGTCCAAAGACATCTCGTCCTCCGTTCTTC.

This clonotype was picked up many times. The chain combines TRBV5-1 with TRBJ2-1, with D perhaps matching TRBD1 or TRBD2 (5 bases each). This CDR3 has 14 amino acids. Germline values: CDR1 SGHRS, CDR2 YFSETQ. Trimming left V 4 bases short and J 4 bases short, with 12 bases between. CDR3 sequence reads: CASSPGTEYNEQFF. The CDR3 bases are TGCGCCAGCAGCCCCGGGACGGAGTACAATGAGCAGTTCTTC.

This clonotype has just a few counts. The V gene is TRBV12-3 or TRBV12-4, the J gene TRBJ2-1; tentative D call: TRBD1 (5 bases). The CDR3 has 11 amino acids. V lost 2 bases, J lost 13 bases, and 9 bases lay in between. CDR3: CASSLMQGQFF. The CDR3, as DNA: TGTGCCAGCAGTTTAATGCAGGGTCAGTTCTTC.

This clonotype appeared many times. The chain recombines TRBV12-3 or TRBV12-4 with TRBJ2-1; 7 bases are a match to TRBD1. Germline trimming cut 7 bases from V and 3 bases from J; bases unmatched to any gene: 12. The CDR3 runs to 16 residues. The CDR3 nucleotides are TGTGCCAGCACCGACACAGGGGCTCAAGACTACAATGAGCAGTTCTTC. Translating gives CASTDTGAQDYNEQFF.

This clonotype was counted many times. The chain combines TRBV19 with TRBJ2-2; 13 positions match TRBD2. J was trimmed by 7 bases and V by 3 bases; bases with no gene match: 8. Germline V gene sequence: CDR1 LNHDA, CDR2 SQIVND (reference sequence). The CDR3 sequence is 17 residues long. CDR3 region: CASSIGLAGVLGGELFF. CDR3 DNA sequence: TGTGCCAGTAGTATCGGACTAGCGGGAGTTTTGGGCGGGGAGCTGTTTTTT.

This clonotype was counted many times. The chain is built from TRBV28 and TRBJ1-4; 9 bases are a match to TRBD1. Germline CDR1 reads MDHEN; CDR2 reads SYDVKM. After removal of 6 bases from V and 8 bases from J, the junction contained 4 bases not matched to a gene. The CDR3 has 13 amino acids. The CDR3 spells CASRIQGAEKLFF. The CDR3 coding sequence is TGTGCCAGCAGAATACAGGGGGCGGAAAAACTGTTTTTT.

As to this clonotype: Since a much larger clone is just one base distant, this may be a read error. This sequence joins TRBV5-4 and TRBJ2-7, with 8 positions matching TRBD1. There are 15 residues in the CDR3. Germline V gives CDR1 SGHNT, CDR2 YYREEE (reference sequence). The CDR3 nucleotides are TGTGCCAGCAGACCGGGACAGGATTTACTCTACGAGCAGTGCTTC. It specifies CASRPGQDLLYEQCF.

This clonotype was recorded many times. The chain is built from TRBV27 and TRBJ2-2, with 7 bases identical to TRBD2. J lost 2 bases, V lost 4 bases, and 7 bases had no gene match. The CDR3 loop spans 16 amino acids. CDR1 is MNHEY, CDR2 SMNVEV, per germline (reference sequence). The CDR3 spells CASSWQAGDNTGELFF. CDR3 sequence (DNA): TGTGCCAGCAGTTGGCAGGCGGGAGACAACACCGGGGAGCTGTTTTTT.

This clonotype was observed at least ten times. The rearrangement uses TRBV6-1 and TRBJ1-1; D is uncertain. This CDR3 comprises 15 residues. From germline, CDR1 is MNHNS and CDR2 SASEGT. Trimming removed 6 bases from V and 2 bases from J, with 16 bases in between. CDR3 region: CASRLTASSNTEAFF. The CDR3 coding sequence is TGTGCCAGCAGACTCACAGCCTCTTCAAACACTGAAGCTTTCTTT.

This clonotype was picked up many times. V is TRBV20-1 and J is TRBJ1-1, with D perhaps TRBD1 (5 bases). There are 15 residues in the CDR3. V lost 0 bases, J lost 3 bases, and 14 bases lay in between. Germline V lookup: CDR1 DFQATT, CDR2 SNEGSKA (reference sequence). The CDR3 loop is CSARDQGAQHTEAFF. As DNA, the CDR3 is TGCAGTGCTAGAGATCAAGGGGCGCAGCACACTGAAGCTTTCTTT.

This clonotype came up a few times. The chain joins TRBV5-1 to TRBJ2-5; possibly TRBD2 for D (6 bases). The germline V gene encodes CDR1 SGHRS and CDR2 YFSETQ. V was trimmed by 1 base and J by 3 bases, leaving 10 bases between them. CDR3 length equals 14 residues. CDR3 region: CASSLRAGKETQYF. In nucleotides, the CDR3 is TGCGCCAGCAGCTTGAGGGCGGGAAAAGAGACCCAGTACTTC. Complete variable domain (other parts from reference TRBV5-1 and TRBJ2-5): KAGVTQTPRYLIKTRGQQVTLSCSPISGHRSVSWYQQTPGQGLQFLFEYFSETQRNKGNFPGRFSGRQFSNSRSEMNVSTLELGDSALYLCASSLRAGKETQYFGPGTRLLVL.

On this clonotype: Given a much more abundant clone one base away, this may be a read error. V usage is TRBV28 and J usage is TRBJ2-7; D is possibly TRBD2 (6 bases). With 8 bases removed from V and 5 bases from J, the gap between germline ends came to 16 bases. The germline gives CDR1 MDHEN, CDR2 SYDVKM. The CDR3 is 13 amino acids. The CDR3 nucleotides are TGTGCCAGCTCCGGGGAGGAATATAACGAGCAGTACTTC. This encodes CASSGEEYNEQYF.

This clonotype was seen ten or more times. V gene TRBV20-1 combines with J gene TRBJ2-3; 9 bases agree with TRBD2. This CDR3 has 15 amino acids. Per germline, CDR1 DFQATT and CDR2 SNEGSKA (reference sequence). The ends lost 1 base at V and 5 bases at J; junction bases unmatched: 7. CDR3 coding DNA: TGCAGTGCTAGAGTTAGCGGGAGAGAGGTAGATACGCAGTATTTT. This codes for CSARVSGREVDTQYF.

This sequence joins TRBV27 and TRBJ2-7; either TRBD1 or TRBD2 may fit D (5 bases each). The germline CDR1 and CDR2 sequences are MNHEY and SMNVEV (reference sequence). The ends were cut back, 3 bases at V and 3 bases at J, with 12 bases in the middle. CDR3 length: 14 amino acids. CDR3 amino acids: CASSFAGASYEQYF. CDR3 DNA: TGTGCCAGCAGTTTCGCCGGGGCGAGCTACGAGCAGTACTTC.

In this sample, this clonotype turned up a few times. This may arise from a read error, as a much more abundant clone is one base away. The chain has TRBV27 and TRBJ2-5; possible D gene TRBD2, 6 bases. Trimming stripped 5 bases from V and 8 bases from J, with 15 bases between. This CDR3 region has 13 residues. Germline lookup yields CDR1 MNHEY and CDR2 SMNVEV (reference sequence). CDR3 sequence (DNA): TGTGCCAGCAGTCCCCTATTGACTAGTACCCAGTACTTC. Translated: CASSPLLTSTQYF.

The genes are TRBV4-1 and TRBJ2-1; D gene uncertain. This CDR3 comprises 13 residues. CDR1 is MGHRA and CDR2 is YSYEKL in the germline V gene. Trimming removed 4 bases at V and 12 bases at J, with 16 bases between. The CDR3 spells CASSLAPGPGQFF. In DNA, the CDR3 is TGCGCCAGCAGCCTTGCACCGGGCCCGGGGCAGTTCTTC.

This clonotype showed up many times. This rearrangement joins TRBV27 to TRBJ2-7, with D perhaps TRBD1 or TRBD2 (5 bases each). The germline V gene encodes CDR1 MNHEY and CDR2 SMNVEV (reference sequence). Trimming took 6 bases from V and 0 from J, leaving 12 bases between them. The length of the CDR3 is 14 residues. CDR3: CASRQRDHSYEQYF. Here the CDR3 DNA reads TGTGCCAGCAGGCAAAGGGACCACTCCTACGAGCAGTACTTC.

The table lists this clonotype with many counts. This chain uses TRBV20-1 with TRBJ2-5; 10 bases match TRBD2. J gave up 3 bases and V 3 bases, and 10 bases lay outside the gene matches. This CDR3 is built from 16 residues. CDR1 is DFQATT, CDR2 SNEGSKA, per germline (reference sequence). The CDR3 here is CSARSTSGIIKETQYF. The CDR3 coding sequence is TGCAGTGCTAGGAGCACTAGCGGGATTATAAAAGAGACCCAGTACTTC.

Ten or more counts support this clonotype. This chain links TRBV2 with TRBJ2-5; D gene unclear. Trimming cost V 7 bases and J 7 bases, with 10 bases left between them. The CDR3 spans 11 residues. Germline CDR1 SNHLY, CDR2 FYNNEI. This CDR3 is CASIDRPTQYF. DNA for the CDR3: TGTGCCAGCATAGACCGGCCGACCCAGTACTTC.

This clonotype was counted ten times or more. The chain combines TRBV30 with TRBJ1-5; maybe TRBD1 (6 bases). Germline values: CDR1 GTSNPN, CDR2 SVGIG (reference sequence). The V end was cut by 0 bases, the J end by 3 bases, with 12 bases between. This CDR3 is 15 amino acids long. The CDR3, as DNA: TGTGCCTGGAGTGTAGCTGGACAGCACAATCAGCCCCAGCATTTT. Amino acid sequence: CAWSVAGQHNQPQHF.

There are many counts of this clonotype. The chain has TRBV6-1 and TRBJ1-2; 10 bases are a match to TRBD1. Trimming cost V 5 bases and J 4 bases; bases outside gene matches: 4. Germline V gene sequence: CDR1 MNHNS, CDR2 SASEGT. The CDR3 runs 14 residues. The CDR3 region has the DNA TGTGCCAGCAGTCTGGGACAGGGGATCTATGGCTACACCTTC. Protein: CASSLGQGIYGYTF.

V is TRBV6-1 and J is TRBJ2-3; 10 nucleotides agree with TRBD2. Germline loops: CDR1 MNHNS, CDR2 SASEGT. CDR3 size: 15 residues. J was trimmed by 6 bases and V by 4 bases; bases with no gene match: 7. The CDR3 is CASSALAGDMDTQYF. As DNA, the CDR3 is TGTGCCAGCAGTGCCCTAGCGGGAGACATGGATACGCAGTATTTT.

There are a few counts of this clonotype. The V call is TRBV20-1, the J call TRBJ1-1; D unclear. V shed 6 bases and J shed 0 bases, with 14 bases lying between them. Germline assignment: CDR1 DFQATT and CDR2 SNEGSKA (reference sequence). The length of the CDR3 is 14 residues. In nucleotides, the CDR3 is TGCAGTGCCATGTCAACCGGAATGAACACTGAAGCTTTCTTT. Translated: CSAMSTGMNTEAFF.

This clonotype was recorded at least ten times. The chain recombines TRBV20-1 with TRBJ2-5; D not resolved. This CDR3 region has 10 residues. Germline CDR1 and CDR2: DFQATT and SNEGSKA (reference sequence). The ends were cut back, 3 bases at V and 1 base at J, with 0 bases in the middle. CDR3 sequence (DNA): TGCAGTGCTAGCCAAGAGACCCAGTACTTC. This encodes CSASQETQYF.